The 20 T cell receptor beta chains listed next were all sequenced from one sample in a study of T-cell reconstitution after alpha-beta-depleted transplantation in children. The library targeted TCRbeta and was prepared with unique molecular identifiers. MiXCR was run by TCRdb on the PCR reads, yielding one entry per CDR3 protein. The sample contains 550,000 to 800,000 distinct CDR3 sequences, roughly 14% of which appear only once. The sample consisted of PBMCs, taken before TCRalphabeta/CD19-depleted stem cell transplant. The receptor set was obtained from a girl aged 2 to 9 with congenital amegakaryocytic thrombocytopenia, due to receive a stem cell transplant.

In its sample, this clonotype was seen many times. The chain is built from TRBV15 and TRBJ2-1; no reliable D call. CDR3 length equals 14 residues. Trimming took 1 base from V and 10 from J, leaving 14 bases between them. Germline loops: CDR1 LNHNV, CDR2 YYDKDF (reference sequence). The CDR3: CATSRVLSSFEQFF. CDR3 DNA: TGTGCCACCAGCAGAGTGCTCTCATCTTTCGAGCAGTTCTTC.

This clonotype appeared a few times. The rearrangement joins TRBV11-2 to TRBJ2-3; 10 bases are shared with TRBD2. Germline trimming cut 1 base from V and 6 bases from J; bases unmatched to any gene: 10. The length of the CDR3 is 17 residues. Germline V lookup: CDR1 SGHAT, CDR2 FQNNGV. The CDR3 nucleotides read TGTGCCAGCAGCTTAGGACTAGCGGGTGCCGCCAGGGATACGCAGTATTTT. It is translated as CASSLGLAGAARDTQYF.

This clonotype was seen many times. The chain joins TRBV4-1 to TRBJ1-1; D unclear. CDR1 is MGHRA and CDR2 is YSYEKL in the germline V gene. With 1 base removed from V and 0 bases from J, the gap between germline ends came to 9 bases. The CDR3 is 15 amino acids. CDR3 amino acids: CASSQGEGLNTEAFF. CDR3 DNA: TGCGCCAGCAGCCAAGGGGAGGGCCTGAACACTGAAGCTTTCTTT.

This clonotype was seen ten or more times. CDR3 in DNA: TGTGCCAGCAGCTCTGCCGGCTTTTACTCCTACAATGAGCAGTTCTTC. This translates into CASSSAGFYSYNEQFF. The V gene is TRBV7-9, the J gene TRBJ2-1; D not resolved. Germline CDR1 SEHNR, CDR2 FQNEAQ (reference sequence). The V gene lost 4 bases and the J gene lost 0 bases, with 13 bases spanning the gap. The CDR3 runs to 16 residues.

The genes are TRBV5-1 and TRBJ2-1; 12 nucleotides match TRBD1. The J segment lost 3 bases and the V segment lost 4 bases, leaving 8 bases of the junction unmatched. CDR3 length: 17 residues. Germline lookup yields CDR1 SGHRS and CDR2 YFSETQ. The DNA of the CDR3 is TGCGCCAGCAGCAACACCGGGACAGGGGGCAGCTACAATGAGCAGTTCTTC. It translates to CASSNTGTGGSYNEQFF.

V is TRBV6-5 and J is TRBJ2-7, with D perhaps being TRBD1 or TRBD2 (5 bases each). Per the germline V gene, CDR1 is MNHEY and CDR2 is SVGAGI. This CDR3 region has 15 residues. Trimming pared 0 bases from V and 5 bases from J, leaving 14 bases between. CDR3 region: CASSYSGEINDEQYF. The CDR3 coding sequence is TGTGCCAGCAGTTACTCAGGGGAGATCAACGACGAGCAGTACTTC.

This clonotype was counted at least ten times. This chain uses TRBV6-2 or TRBV6-3 with TRBJ2-3; D gene unclear. This CDR3 is built from 14 residues. Trimming cost V 0 bases and J 4 bases, with 8 bases left between them. CDR1 and CDR2 from the germline V gene are MNHEY and SVGEGT. The CDR3 loop is CASSYSIQSDTQYF. In DNA form, the CDR3 reads TGTGCCAGCAGTTACTCGATCCAATCAGATACGCAGTATTTT.

This clonotype turned up a few times. The chain joins TRBV19 to TRBJ2-2, with a tentative D call TRBD2 (5 bases). In germline, CDR1 is LNHDA, CDR2 SQIVND (reference sequence). V shed 8 bases and J shed 7 bases, with 11 bases lying between them. The CDR3 contains 12 residues. CDR3 amino acids: CASGLRGGELFF. CDR3 DNA sequence: TGTGCCAGTGGGCTACGGGGCGGGGAGCTGTTTTTT.

Only a few counts were recorded for this clonotype. The chain has TRBV27 and TRBJ2-7; D not certain. V was pared by 3 bases and J by 7 bases, with 10 bases between. The CDR3 is 12 residues long. Germline CDR1 reads MNHEY; CDR2 reads SMNVEV (reference sequence). CDR3 region: CASSFPFGEQYF. CDR3 in DNA: TGTGCCAGCAGTTTCCCGTTCGGGGAGCAGTACTTC.

This clonotype was observed once. The chain is built from TRBV4-1 and TRBJ2-7; 8 bases line up with TRBD1. With V trimmed by 1 base and J by 1 base, 3 bases remained unmatched. The CDR3 sequence is 15 residues long. CDR1 MGHRA and CDR2 YSYEKL come from the germline V gene. The CDR3: CASSQGTGISYEQYF. DNA for the CDR3: TGCGCCAGCAGCCAAGGGACAGGGATTTCCTACGAGCAGTACTTC.

In this sample, this clonotype turned up a few times. The gene calls are TRBV28 and TRBJ2-7; 7 nucleotides align to TRBD1. Per germline, CDR1 MDHEN and CDR2 SYDVKM. The CDR3 is made up of 14 amino acids. V dropped 5 bases and J dropped 4; count of bases not matched to a gene: 8. The CDR3 loop is CASSTDRVRYEQYF. In nucleotides, the CDR3 is TGTGCCAGCAGTACAGACAGGGTAAGATACGAGCAGTACTTC.

This chain joins TRBV18 and TRBJ2-3, with D unresolved. The CDR3 extends over 15 amino acids. Per germline, CDR1 KGHSH and CDR2 LQKENI. V shed 1 base and J shed 6 bases, with 14 bases lying between them. CDR3 nucleotide sequence: TGTGCCAGCTCACCACGGTCCCAACATGGTGATACGCAGTATTTT. This encodes CASSPRSQHGDTQYF.

The table lists this clonotype with many counts. J is TRBJ2-1 and V is TRBV20-1; 13 positions match TRBD2. CDR1 and CDR2 (germline): DFQATT, SNEGSKA (reference sequence). Unmatched junction bases numbered 0, after V lost 5 bases and J lost 5 bases. The CDR3 has 13 residues. Here the CDR3 reads CSAGTSGNNEQFF. As DNA, the CDR3 is TGCAGTGCTGGGACTAGCGGGAACAATGAGCAGTTCTTC.

The chain is built from TRBV12-3 or TRBV12-4 and TRBJ1-5; 9 nucleotides align to TRBD1. The CDR3 runs to 15 residues. V shed 3 bases and J 5 bases; nucleotides not matched to a gene: 5. CDR3 coding DNA: TGTGCCAGCAGTTTCACAGGGGGCGCGGATCAGCCCCAGCATTTT. Amino acid sequence: CASSFTGGADQPQHF.

With regard to this clonotype: The junction departs from the called germline gene at one end, perhaps through a read error. The chain is built from TRBV29-1 and TRBJ2-5; the match to TRBD2 covers 7 bases. The CDR3 contains 16 residues. The V gene's germline CDR1 is SQVTM and CDR2 ANQGSEA. Written as DNA, the CDR3 is TGCAGCGTGGAAGCATGGGAGGGCCAGATACAAGAGACCCAGTACTTC. As protein: CSVEAWEGQIQETQYF.

The chain recombines TRBV7-6 with TRBJ2-1; possibly TRBD1 for D (6 bases). The CDR3 length is 16 residues. In germline, CDR1 is SGHVS, CDR2 FNYEAQ. The V gene lost 6 bases and the J gene lost 5 bases, with 20 bases spanning the gap. Here the CDR3 reads CASRRGGRGHDNEQFF. CDR3 DNA: TGTGCCAGCAGGAGAGGGGGTCGAGGTCATGACAATGAGCAGTTCTTC.

The DNA of the CDR3 is TGTGCCAGCTGGACTCCACACGCGCTGCCTGAAGCTTTCTTT. The encoded protein is CASWTPHALPEAFF. The J gene is TRBJ1-1, the V gene TRBV28; D is unresolved. Germline V gene data show CDR1 as MDHEN and CDR2 as SYDVKM. Trimming pared 8 bases from V and 6 bases from J, leaving 19 bases between. The CDR3 runs 14 residues.

V gene TRBV10-3 combines with J gene TRBJ2-3; no firm D call. The germline CDR1 and CDR2 sequences are ENHRY and SYGVKD. The ends were cut back, 3 bases at V and 3 bases at J, with 16 bases in the middle. The CDR3 runs to 16 residues. DNA of the CDR3: TGTGCCATCAGTGATTCGACCCCCGATGAGACAGATACGCAGTATTTT. It translates to CAISDSTPDETDTQYF.

The chain uses TRBV7-8 and TRBJ2-3; no firm D call. CDR1 and CDR2 from the germline V gene are SGHVS and FQNEAQ. Between the trimmed V and J ends, which lost 7 bases and 6 bases, there was a span of 14 bases. The CDR3 is 13 residues long. The CDR3 is CASTHTSLDTQYF. CDR3 DNA sequence: TGTGCCAGCACCCACACGTCCTTGGATACGCAGTATTTT.

The rearrangement joins TRBV6-2 or TRBV6-3 to TRBJ2-5; 8 nucleotides align to TRBD2. In germline, CDR1 is MNHEY, CDR2 SVGEGT. The trim removed 2 bases at V and 2 bases at J, leaving 16 bases unmatched. The length of the CDR3 is 19 residues. The CDR3, as DNA: TGTGCCAGCAGTTACCCCGAATGGTTGGTAGCGGGGCATCAAGAGACCCAGTACTTC. It translates to CASSYPEWLVAGHQETQYF.